Given below is one TCR beta chain in context. This sample is drawn from a study of blood T cell repertoires in COVID-19. Overall study: Researchers got acute and convalescent COVID-19 samples from the United States, Italy and Spain.

CDR1 is SGHAT, CDR2 FQNNGV, per germline. The CDR3 covers 13 residues. The V end was cut by 8 bases, the J end by 7 bases, with 12 bases between. Authors' processing steps: How many nucleated cells were present was estimated from reference gene primer amplification. Produced via immunoSEQ multiplex PCR; TCRdb's table is partial and in-frame only. Clonal size and the V and J genes are those of that table, whereas D and trimming came from the DNA. The repertoire holds 110,000 to 150,000 clones, with over 75% as singletons. The V and J genes are TRBV11-2 and TRBJ1-6; perhaps TRBD1 as D (6 bases). The source is an older man with acute or convalescent COVID-19. Sequencing was carried out using peripheral blood. This CDR3 is CASRIQGNSPLHF. The CDR3 DNA follows: TGTGCCAGCCGAATCCAGGGGAATTCACCCCTCCACTTT.